The entry that follows covers one T cell receptor (beta chain) sequence. Enrollment of patients from Seattle took place during active infection, with longitudinal follow-up. The CDR3 covers 15 residues. V was pared by 6 bases and J by 8 bases, with 11 bases of the junction left unmatched. The germline V gene has CDR1 MNHEY and CDR2 SMNVEV (reference sequence). In the original workflow: Estimated nucleated cell counts came from reference gene primer amplification. Only in-frame clones appear in the TCRdb table, and some are missing; sequencing was by immunoSEQ multiplex PCR. The V and J calls and clone size come from that table; D and trimming were worked out from the DNA. Of about 46,000 clones in the sample, 75% to 90% were seen once. This sample was included in a study of blood T cell repertoires in COVID-19. The overall study: Spain, Italy and the United States supplied samples that represented acute and convalescent COVID-19. Sample material is recorded as cDNA or gDNA derived from T cells, B-cell-depleted T cells, or PBMCs.

This clonotype was sampled from an elderly woman with COVID-19, enrolled during active disease. The rearrangement joins TRBV27 to TRBJ1-4; TRBD1 matches at 8 bases. The sequenced sample consisted of peripheral blood. The CDR3 DNA reads TGTGCCAGCAGCGACAGGGGAATGGGACCGGAAAAACTGTTTTTT. Translation: CASSDRGMGPEKLFF. Full variable domain (remainder filled in from reference TRBV27 and TRBJ1-4): EAQVTQNPRYLITVTGKKLTVTCSQNMNHEYMSWYRQDPGLGLRQIYYSMNVEVTDKGDVPEGYKVSRKEKRNFPLILESPSPNQTSLYFCASSDRGMGPEKLFFGSGTQLSVL.